One and the same sample provided the 23 T cell receptor beta chains below, sequenced in a study of T cells in Graves' hyperthyroidism and ophthalmopathy. Amplified TCR beta CDR3 regions derived from RNA transcripts. A first-round RT-PCR of the TCR CDR3 used the HTBI primer set. TCRdb fed the multiplex PCR reads into MiXCR, producing one record per CDR3 protein. The sample has under 250,000 distinct CDR3 sequences; approximately 23% are singletons. Input material: blood. The receptors come from a woman aged 40-49 years with Graves' ophthalmopathy.

A word on this clonotype: It may be a read error: a sequence one base away is much more abundant. The CDR3 sequence is CASSFRDVGTQYF. The CDR3 DNA reads as TGTGCCAGCAGCTTCAGGGATGTAGGTACGCAGTATTTT. The chain combines TRBV12-3 or TRBV12-4 with TRBJ2-3; D is possibly TRBD1 (5 bases). The CDR3 has 13 residues. V was cut by 6 bases and J by 8 bases, with 15 bases left in between.

The chain uses TRBV2 and TRBJ1-1; 7 bases line up with TRBD1. V lost 4 bases, J lost 4 bases, and 3 bases stayed unmatched. The germline V gene encodes CDR1 SNHLY and CDR2 FYNNEI. CDR3 length: 13 amino acids. The CDR3 reads CASSVGGFTEAFF. CDR3 nucleotides: TGTGCCAGCAGTGTAGGGGGCTTCACTGAAGCTTTCTTT.

This chain joins TRBV6-5 and TRBJ2-6; TRBD1 or TRBD2 may be the D gene (5 bases each). Trimming took 0 bases from V and 1 from J, leaving 10 bases between them. The germline gives CDR1 MNHEY, CDR2 SVGAGI. The CDR3 totals 17 residues. The chain's CDR3 is CASSYSGWGSGANVLTF. In DNA form, the CDR3 reads TGTGCCAGCAGTTACTCGGGTTGGGGGTCTGGGGCCAACGTCCTGACTTTC.

This clonotype occurred a few times. This chain links TRBV29-1 with TRBJ2-5; 10 nucleotides agree with TRBD2. The germline gives CDR1 SQVTM, CDR2 ANQGSEA. The J segment lost 11 bases and the V segment lost 6 bases, leaving 15 bases of the junction unmatched. CDR3 length: 14 residues. In nucleotides, the CDR3 is TGCAGCGTGGAGATAGCGGGAGGCGGTGGGACTCAGTACTTC. It encodes CSVEIAGGGGTQYF.

The CDR3 nucleotides are TGTGCCAGCAGCGGTACAGCTAACTATGGCTACACCTTC. This codes for CASSGTANYGYTF. The chain carries TRBV7-2 and TRBJ1-2; no clear D gene. V was shortened by 5 bases and J by 0 bases, with 7 bases between the two germline ends. The germline CDR1 and CDR2 sequences are SGHTA and FQGNSA. CDR3 length: 13 amino acids.

Only a few counts were recorded for this clonotype. V and J are TRBV6-5 and TRBJ2-7; TRBD1 agrees at 8 bases. This CDR3 spans 14 amino acids. The ends lost 4 bases at V and 1 base at J; junction bases unmatched: 3. Germline V gives CDR1 MNHEY, CDR2 SVGAGI. The CDR3 protein is CASSFRQGSYEQYF. For the CDR3, the DNA is TGTGCCAGCAGTTTTCGACAGGGGTCCTACGAGCAGTACTTC.

This clonotype was counted only a few times. The V gene is TRBV28, the J gene TRBJ2-5; D might be TRBD2 (6 bases). Germline CDR1 and CDR2: MDHEN and SYDVKM. This CDR3 is built from 15 residues. The V end was cut by 4 bases, the J end by 5 bases, with 17 bases between. The CDR3 sequence: CASSSSGGNRETQYF. The DNA of the CDR3 is TGTGCCAGCAGTTCGTCTGGGGGGAATAGGGAGACCCAGTACTTC.

This clonotype was counted a few times. This chain joins TRBV18 and TRBJ1-1, with D perhaps matching TRBD1 (5 bases). The germline V and J ends were trimmed by 5 bases and 5 bases, with 15 bases remaining between them. Per germline, CDR1 KGHSH and CDR2 LQKENI. There are 14 residues in the CDR3. Here the CDR3 DNA reads TGTGCCAGCTCAGTAACAGAAGGGGAGACTGAAGCTTTCTTT. Its protein product is CASSVTEGETEAFF.

The CDR3 nucleotides are TGTGCCAGCAGCCAGGGACCGCGGACCCACTATGGCTACACCTTC. Translating gives CASSQGPRTHYGYTF. The chain joins TRBV7-2 to TRBJ1-2; D may be TRBD1 (5 bases). The V gene's germline CDR1 is SGHTA and CDR2 FQGNSA. There are 15 residues in the CDR3. The V end lost 5 bases, the J end lost 3 bases, and 16 bases lay between the germline ends.

This clonotype was found once. This chain links TRBV5-1 with TRBJ1-2; D remains ambiguous. Germline CDR1 SGHRS, CDR2 YFSETQ. V lost 3 bases and J 3 bases, leaving 9 bases between the germline ends. The CDR3 consists of 13 residues. CDR3 nucleotide sequence: TGCGCCAGCAGCTCGGGGATGGACTATGGCTACACCTTC. It is translated as CASSSGMDYGYTF. Variable domain in full (rest from reference TRBV5-1 and TRBJ1-2): KAGVTQTPRYLIKTRGQQVTLSCSPISGHRSVSWYQQTPGQGLQFLFEYFSETQRNKGNFPGRFSGRQFSNSRSEMNVSTLELGDSALYLCASSSGMDYGYTFGSGTRLTVV.

This clonotype was counted ten times or more. V is TRBV6-4 and J is TRBJ1-2; a weak D match, TRBD1 (5 bases). From germline, CDR1 is MRHNA and CDR2 SNTAGT. Trimming cost V 0 bases and J 5 bases, with 13 bases left between them. The CDR3 contains 15 residues. DNA of the CDR3: TGTGCCAGCAGTGACTCGCCAGGGAGGGGATATGGCTACACCTTC. This translates into CASSDSPGRGYGYTF.

This clonotype was observed at least ten times. The V and J genes are TRBV19 and TRBJ2-2; the D gene is possibly TRBD2 (5 bases). Trimming took off 6 bases at V and 2 bases at J, with 10 bases between the two ends. This CDR3 has 14 residues. Germline CDR1 reads LNHDA; CDR2 reads SQIVND (reference sequence). The CDR3 loop reads CASRDSDNTGELFF. The DNA of the CDR3 is TGTGCCAGTAGGGACTCAGATAACACCGGGGAGCTGTTTTTT.

This rearrangement joins TRBV5-1 to TRBJ2-7, with a weak D call TRBD1 (6 bases). V gave up 1 base and J gave up 3 bases, with 14 bases separating them. This CDR3 is built from 15 residues. The V gene's germline CDR1 is SGHRS and CDR2 YFSETQ. As DNA, the CDR3 is TGCGCCAGCAGCTTGAACGCGGGCAGGGGCTACGAGCAGTACTTC. This encodes CASSLNAGRGYEQYF.

This clonotype was counted ten times or more. The chain employs TRBV7-2 and TRBJ1-2, with 9 positions matching TRBD1. The ends lost 1 base at V and 8 bases at J; junction bases unmatched: 5. CDR3 length equals 14 residues. Per the germline V gene, CDR1 is SGHTA and CDR2 is FQGNSA. The CDR3 DNA sequence: TGTGCCAGCAGCTTAGTTGGGGGGACAGGGGGCTACACCTTC. Amino acid sequence: CASSLVGGTGGYTF. The whole variable domain, filled in from reference TRBV7-2 and TRBJ1-2, reads GAGVSQSPSNKVTEKGKDVELRCDPISGHTALYWYRQSLGQGLEFLIYFQGNSAPDKSGLPSDRFSAERTGGSVSTLTIQRTQQEDSAVYLCASSLVGGTGGYTFGSGTRLTVV.

This chain joins TRBV4-1 and TRBJ2-5, with D hard to call. Germline lookup yields CDR1 MGHRA and CDR2 YSYEKL. The CDR3 runs 14 residues. Trimming removed 5 bases at V and 5 bases at J, with 15 bases between. The CDR3 here is CASSAGAWSETQYF. The CDR3 DNA reads TGCGCCAGCAGCGCTGGCGCGTGGAGCGAGACCCAGTACTTC.

This clonotype has at least ten counts. The genes are TRBV7-2 and TRBJ1-1, with D hard to call. The V gene's germline CDR1 is SGHTA and CDR2 FQGNSA. Trimming took off 6 bases at V and 7 bases at J, with 12 bases between the two ends. There are 12 residues in the CDR3. CDR3 amino acids: CASRPNIFEAFF. The CDR3 DNA reads as TGTGCCAGCAGGCCGAATATATTTGAAGCTTTCTTT.

This clonotype was counted ten times or more. The chain combines TRBV30 with TRBJ1-1; D gene uncertain. Germline V gene lookup returns CDR1 GTSNPN and CDR2 SVGIG (reference sequence). The CDR3 sequence is 12 residues long. The V end lost 2 bases, the J end lost 6 bases, and 10 bases lay between the germline ends. CDR3 region: CAWSTTVPEAFF. The CDR3 region has the DNA TGTGCCTGGAGTACGACGGTCCCTGAAGCTTTCTTT.

The table lists this clonotype with many counts. The chain uses TRBV6-5 and TRBJ1-3; D is perhaps TRBD1 (5 bases). Germline V gene data show CDR1 as MNHEY and CDR2 as SVGAGI. This CDR3 comprises 17 residues. V gave up 2 bases and J gave up 0 bases, with 14 bases separating them. CDR3 DNA: TGTGCCAGCAGTTACGGGCAGGGCCCTCTCTCTGGAAACACCATATATTTT. This codes for CASSYGQGPLSGNTIYF.

The chain combines TRBV11-2 with TRBJ1-2; TRBD1 is a possible D gene (6 bases). This CDR3 has 17 residues. Germline V gives CDR1 SGHAT, CDR2 FQNNGV. The V end lost 2 bases, the J end lost 8 bases, and 24 bases lay between the germline ends. The CDR3, as DNA: TGTGCCAGCAGCTTATATCCGGGTGGCCGGTCAGGGGACGGCTACACCTTC. Translating it yields CASSLYPGGRSGDGYTF.

This chain connects TRBV29-1 to TRBJ1-2, with D perhaps matching TRBD1 (6 bases). CDR1 SQVTM and CDR2 ANQGSEA come from the germline V gene. The CDR3 sequence is 12 residues long. V lost 4 bases to trimming and J lost 6 bases, with 12 bases between them. DNA of the CDR3: TGCAGCGTTGTTCGGACAGATCATGGCTACACCTTC. As protein: CSVVRTDHGYTF.

This chain uses TRBV7-2 with TRBJ2-7, with D possibly being TRBD2 (6 bases). This CDR3 is 14 amino acids long. Germline CDR1 reads SGHTA; CDR2 reads FQGNSA. V was shortened by 1 base and J by 5 bases, with 12 bases between the two germline ends. The CDR3 sequence: CASSLVSEGNEQYF. The CDR3 DNA is TGTGCCAGCAGCTTAGTCTCGGAGGGGAACGAGCAGTACTTC.

The V and J genes are TRBV6-2 or TRBV6-3 and TRBJ2-1; TRBD2 agrees at 16 bases. J lost 1 base, V lost 6 bases, and 15 bases had no gene match. The germline V gene encodes CDR1 MNHEY and CDR2 SVGEGT. The CDR3 totals 21 residues. The DNA for the CDR3 is TGTGCCAGCAGCCTTCTACCGGGACTAGCGGGAGGGCATGGATCCTACAATGAGCAGTTCTTC. Translating gives CASSLLPGLAGGHGSYNEQFF.

This clonotype was seen many times. V gene TRBV7-9 combines with J gene TRBJ2-5, with TRBD2 matching over 7 bases. Per the germline V gene, CDR1 is SEHNR and CDR2 is FQNEAQ (reference sequence). The trim removed 5 bases at V and 5 bases at J, leaving 14 bases unmatched. The CDR3 covers 16 residues. The CDR3 region is CASSPSTTSVVETQYF. The CDR3 coding sequence is TGTGCCAGCAGCCCTTCGACTACTAGCGTCGTCGAGACCCAGTACTTC.